These T cell receptor beta chains were read from a single sample in a study of blood T cells in healthy people across ages. TCRdb re-derived calls from the 5' RACE reads in MiXCR, one entry per CDR3 protein. The sample lists about 1 million distinct CDR3 sequences, less than 50% occurring once. Source material: blood. The receptors come from a woman aged 60-75 years in good health. The CDR3 runs from the conserved cysteine through the conserved F or W. A D gene is named only where the DNA matches it firmly. Size is omitted from some rows. Given values are once, few, many or a class for expanded clones.

D	V	size	J	DNA	CDR3
-	TRBV5-1	once	TRBJ2-1	TGCGCCAGCGCTGACAGGTTCCTTAATGAGCAGTTCTTC	CASADRFLNEQFF
TRBD2	TRBV18	few	TRBJ2-1	TGTGCCAGCTCCCGACCGGGGAGGGCTTACAATGAGCAGTTCTTC	CASSRPGRAYNEQFF
TRBD1	TRBV27	-	TRBJ2-5	TGTGCCACAGGGGGCCGAGAGACCCAGTACTTC	CATGGRETQYF
TRBD2	TRBV14	-	TRBJ2-5	TGTGCCAGCGGCTCGGCTAGCGGGAGGACCCAGTACTTC	CASGSASGRTQYF
-	TRBV27	-	TRBJ2-3	TGTGCCAGCAGGGGAATAGCACGAACGCAGTATTTT	CASRGIARTQYF
-	TRBV7-3	-	TRBJ2-2	TGTGCCAGCAGCTTAGATCGGAGGGACACCGGGGAGCTGTTTTTT	CASSLDRRDTGELFF
-	TRBV12-3/TRBV12-4	-	TRBJ2-7	TGTGCCAGCACCACTTTGCTAGCCTCCTACGAGCAGTACTTC	CASTTLLASYEQYF
-	TRBV4-1	-	TRBJ2-5	TGCGCCAGCAGCTCCCCACCAACAGGGCTACAAGAGACCCAGTACTTC	CASSSPPTGLQETQYF
-	TRBV2	-	TRBJ2-7	TGTGCCAGCATGGGTCGAGAGCAGTACTTC	CASMGREQYF
-	TRBV6-5	-	TRBJ2-1	TGTGCCAGCAGTCAAGGGACCCGTGCCTACAATGAGCAGTTCTTC	CASSQGTRAYNEQFF
-	TRBV14	-	TRBJ2-1	TGTGCCAGCAGTCAAGACCCCGGGGTTCTGAACAATGAGCAGTTCTTC	CASSQDPGVLNNEQFF
TRBD2	TRBV27	-	TRBJ2-3	TGTGCCAGCGCGGCTAGCGGTTCAGATACGCAGTATTTT	CASAASGSDTQYF
TRBD2	TRBV27	once	TRBJ2-1	TGTGCCAGCAGTTTAAGACGCGGGAGCTCCTACAATGAGCGGTTCTTC	CASSLRRGSSYNERFF
-	TRBV11-2	few	TRBJ2-7	TGTGCCAGCAGTCGAGCCGGGACATCCGCCTACGAGCAGTACTTC	CASSRAGTSAYEQYF
TRBD1	TRBV11-3	-	TRBJ2-1	TGTGCCAGCAGCTCACGACAGGGGAACTACAATGAGCAGTTCTTC	CASSSRQGNYNEQFF
-	TRBV2	-	TRBJ1-1	TGTGCCAGCAGTGGACGGAGGGAAGCTTTCTTT	CASSGRREAFF
TRBD1	TRBV27	-	TRBJ2-5	TGTGCCAGCAGTTTAATCGGCAGGGGGTACCAAGAGACCCAGTACTTC	CASSLIGRGYQETQYF
-	TRBV28	-	TRBJ2-7	TGTGCCAGCAGTTCCCCCTTCGGGACCGACGAGCAGTACTTC	CASSSPFGTDEQYF
TRBD1	TRBV12-5	-	TRBJ2-7	TGTGCTAGTGGATGGGGGACAGGGGCCTACGAGCAGTACTTC	CASGWGTGAYEQYF
-	TRBV11-3	few	TRBJ2-1	TGTGCCAGCAGCCATGGCGGAACGAAGGGCCATGAGCAGTTCTTC	CASSHGGTKGHEQFF
TRBD1	TRBV5-1	few	TRBJ2-1	TGCGCCAGCAGCTCCGGACAGGCCCGTAATAATGAGCAGTTCTTC	CASSSGQARNNEQFF
TRBD1	TRBV27	-	TRBJ2-5	TGTGCCAGCAGTTTCTCGACAGGGACCCAAGAGACCCAGTACTTC	CASSFSTGTQETQYF
-	TRBV15	few	TRBJ2-7	TGTGCCACCAGCAGTCGGGACGGTCTTCCCTACGAGCAGTACTTC	CATSSRDGLPYEQYF
TRBD1	TRBV7-3	-	TRBJ2-3	TGTGCCAGCAGCTCACGAGGGACAGGGAGAACAGATACGCAGTATTTT	CASSSRGTGRTDTQYF
-	TRBV21-1	few	TRBJ2-2	TGTGCCAGCAGCAAAGCCCGCCGAGCAGAGGCGAACACCGGGGAGCTGTTTTTT	CASSKARRAEANTGELFF
TRBD2	TRBV10-3	-	TRBJ2-1	TGTGCCATCAGTGAGAGGACTAGTGAAGCTGAGCAGTTCTTC	CAISERTSEAEQFF
-	TRBV7-2	few	TRBJ2-1	TGTGCCAGCAGAAAAGCGCCGACCTCCTACAATGAGCAGTTCTTC	CASRKAPTSYNEQFF
-	TRBV30	-	TRBJ2-1	TGTGCCTGGAGTGTAACGACAGGACGAGGCAATGAGCAGTTCTTC	CAWSVTTGRGNEQFF
TRBD1	TRBV5-1	-	TRBJ2-7	TGCGCCAGCAGCTTGGCCGACAGGGGAGGCGAGCAGTACTTC	CASSLADRGGEQYF
-	TRBV18	-	TRBJ2-5	TGTGCCAGCTCACTATCCCCGACTAGGAGGCAAGAGACCCAGTACTTC	CASSLSPTRRQETQYF
TRBD1	TRBV9	-	TRBJ1-4	TGTGCCAGCAGTCAGGGGGGTTTGCGAAAACTGTTTTTT	CASSQGGLRKLFF
-	TRBV6-5	-	TRBJ2-7	TGTGCCAGCAGTTACCAGATTGGGTCCTACGAGCAGTACTTC	CASSYQIGSYEQYF
TRBD2	TRBV5-1	-	TRBJ2-3	TGCGCCAGCAGCATGACTAGCGGGAGTGATACGCAGTATTTT	CASSMTSGSDTQYF
-	TRBV5-1	-	TRBJ2-3	TGCGCCAGCAGCCCAGGGGGAGGAAACACAGATACGCAGTATTTT	CASSPGGGNTDTQYF
TRBD1	TRBV7-9	-	TRBJ1-4	TGTGCCAGCAGCTTTGGGACAGGGGGGGAAAAACTGTTTTTT	CASSFGTGGEKLFF
-	TRBV2	-	TRBJ1-2	TGTGCCAGCGAGGGGGGGGACTATGGCTACACCTTC	CASEGGDYGYTF
-	TRBV12-3/TRBV12-4	-	TRBJ2-5	TGTGCCAGCGTGGGGCTTGCAGAGACCCAGTACTTC	CASVGLAETQYF
-	TRBV3-1	few	TRBJ1-2	TGTGCCAGCAGCCTCATTAATCCCGGAGGCCTCTATGGCTACACCTTC	CASSLINPGGLYGYTF
-	TRBV28	few	TRBJ1-2	TGTGCCAGCCACGACCTTGACTATGGCTACACCTTC	CASHDLDYGYTF
-	TRBV7-9	once	TRBJ2-4	TGTGCCAGCAGCCCCGACAGCTACGGGCAGTACTTC	CASSPDSYGQYF
-	TRBV6-2/TRBV6-3	-	TRBJ2-3	TGTGCCAGCAAATTTAGCACAGATACGCAGTATTTT	CASKFSTDTQYF
-	TRBV12-3/TRBV12-4	-	TRBJ2-2	TGTGCCAGCAGTCTTGAGGGATTCTCCGGGGAGCTGTTTTTT	CASSLEGFSGELFF
-	TRBV29-1	few	TRBJ1-2	TGCAGCGTACAAGGATCCTATGGCTACACCTTC	CSVQGSYGYTF
-	TRBV7-9	few	TRBJ2-5	TGTGCCAGCAGCCGTTGGGACGGAACCAAAGAGACCCAGTACTTC	CASSRWDGTKETQYF
-	TRBV6-6	few	TRBJ2-3	TGTGCCAGCACCTATGGTGCAGATACGCAGTATTTT	CASTYGADTQYF
TRBD2	TRBV6-2/TRBV6-3	-	TRBJ2-5	TGTGCCAGCAGGTACTTAGCCAGCGGGAGATCGGAGACCCAGTACTTC	CASRYLASGRSETQYF
TRBD1	TRBV18	-	TRBJ1-1	TGTGCCAGCTCACCAGACAGGGGCACTACCCCTAGATCGAACACTGAAGCTTTCTTT	CASSPDRGTTPRSNTEAFF
-	TRBV7-2	-	TRBJ2-1	TGTGCCAGCAGAAGGGGCAACAGGTTCCCGAACAGTGAGCAGTTCTTC	CASRRGNRFPNSEQFF
TRBD1	TRBV7-2	-	TRBJ2-1	TGTGCCAGCAGCGCCGACAGGGGCGCTTACAATGAGCAGTTCTTC	CASSADRGAYNEQFF
-	TRBV25-1	-	TRBJ1-4	TGTGCCAGCAGTGAAAGGGCCAATGAAAAACTGTTTTTT	CASSERANEKLFF